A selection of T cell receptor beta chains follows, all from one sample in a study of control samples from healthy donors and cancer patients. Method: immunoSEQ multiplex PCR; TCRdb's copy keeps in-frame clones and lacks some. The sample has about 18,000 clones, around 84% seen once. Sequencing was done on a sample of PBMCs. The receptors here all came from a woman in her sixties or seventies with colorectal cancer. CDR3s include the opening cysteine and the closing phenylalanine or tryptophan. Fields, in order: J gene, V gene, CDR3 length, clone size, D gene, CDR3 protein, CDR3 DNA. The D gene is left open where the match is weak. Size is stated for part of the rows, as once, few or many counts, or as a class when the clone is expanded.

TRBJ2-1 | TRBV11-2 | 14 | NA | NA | CASSSDNSYNEQFF | TGTGCCAGCAGCTCTGACAACTCCTACAATGAGCAGTTCTTC
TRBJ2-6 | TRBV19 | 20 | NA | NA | CASSTPIESRRDSGANVLTF | TGTGCCAGTAGTACCCCTATAGAATCCCGGCGGGACTCTGGGGCCAACGTCCTGACTTTC
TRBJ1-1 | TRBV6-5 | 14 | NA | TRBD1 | CASTEDRELTEAFF | TGTGCCAGCACCGAAGACAGGGAGTTGACTGAAGCTTTCTTT
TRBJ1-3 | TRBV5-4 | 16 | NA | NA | CASSLDQGLSGNTIYF | TGTGCCAGCAGCTTGGATCAGGGACTCTCTGGAAACACCATATATTTT
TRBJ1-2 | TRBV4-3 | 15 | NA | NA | CASSQGVGSAYGYTF | TGCGCCAGCAGCCAAGGGGTAGGGTCGGCGTATGGCTACACCTTC
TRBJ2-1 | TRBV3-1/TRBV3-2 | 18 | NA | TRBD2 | CASSQGGTSGSSYNEQFF | TGTGCCAGCAGCCAAGGGGGGACTAGCGGGAGCTCCTACAATGAGCAGTTCTTC
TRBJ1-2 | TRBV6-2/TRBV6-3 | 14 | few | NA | CASSYPRTYYGYTF | TGTGCCAGCAGTTACCCACGGACATACTATGGCTACACCTTC
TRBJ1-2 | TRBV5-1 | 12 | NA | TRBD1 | CASRDRVDGYTF | TGCGCCAGCCGGGACAGGGTGGATGGCTACACCTTC
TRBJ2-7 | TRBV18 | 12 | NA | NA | CASSRGAYEQYF | TGTGCCAGCTCACGGGGTGCCTACGAGCAGTACTTC
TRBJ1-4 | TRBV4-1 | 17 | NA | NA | CASSQSRGGSTNEKLFF | TGCGCCAGCAGCCAGTCCAGGGGTGGGTCTACTAATGAAAAACTGTTTTTT
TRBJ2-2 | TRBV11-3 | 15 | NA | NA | CASSLGGTNTGELFF | TGTGCCAGCAGCTTAGGCGGGACGAACACCGGGGAGCTGTTTTTT
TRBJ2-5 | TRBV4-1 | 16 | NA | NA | CASSRLTSVLRETQYF | TGCGCCAGCAGCCGTTTGACGTCGGTCCTAAGAGAGACCCAGTACTTC
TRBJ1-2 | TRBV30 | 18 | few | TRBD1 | CAWSITGGLWGRSDGYTF | TGTGCCTGGAGTATTACAGGGGGCCTCTGGGGTCGGTCGGATGGCTACACCTTC
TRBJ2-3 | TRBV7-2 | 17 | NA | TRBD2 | CASSFASGRWGADTQYF | TGTGCCAGCAGCTTTGCTAGCGGGAGGTGGGGGGCAGATACGCAGTATTTT
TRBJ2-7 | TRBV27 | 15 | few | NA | CASSSIGWGAWEQYF | TGTGCCAGCAGTTCTATAGGGTGGGGGGCTTGGGAGCAGTACTTC
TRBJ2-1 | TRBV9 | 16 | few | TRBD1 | CASSSKTGTGIDEQFF | TGTGCCAGCAGCTCCAAGACCGGGACAGGGATTGATGAGCAGTTCTTC
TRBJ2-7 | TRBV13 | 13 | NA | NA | CASSLATSYEQYF | TGTGCCAGCAGCTTGGCTACATCCTACGAGCAGTACTTC
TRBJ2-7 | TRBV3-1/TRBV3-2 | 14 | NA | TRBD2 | CASSQGLATYEQYF | TGTGCCAGCAGCCAAGGACTAGCTACCTACGAGCAGTACTTC
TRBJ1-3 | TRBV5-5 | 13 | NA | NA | CASSLLVGNTIYF | TGTGCCAGCAGCTTGTTAGTCGGGAACACCATATATTTT
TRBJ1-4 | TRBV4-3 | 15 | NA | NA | CASSHRQNFNEKLFF | TGCGCCAGCAGCCACCGACAGAATTTTAATGAAAAACTGTTTTTT
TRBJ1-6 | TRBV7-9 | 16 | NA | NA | CASSLLIGVGPGPLHF | TGTGCCAGCAGCTTATTAATCGGCGTGGGCCCAGGACCCCTCCACTTT
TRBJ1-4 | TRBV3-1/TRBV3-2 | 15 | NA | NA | CASSQDSVGREKLFF | TGTGCCAGCAGCCAAGATTCTGTCGGGCGTGAAAAACTGTTTTTT
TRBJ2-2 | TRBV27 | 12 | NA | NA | CASSYRTGELFF | TGTGCCAGCAGTTACAGGACAGGGGAGCTGTTTTTT
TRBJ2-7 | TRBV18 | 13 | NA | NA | CASSPLRIYEQYF | TGTGCCAGCTCACCCCTCAGGATTTACGAGCAGTACTTC